This is a list of T cell receptor beta chains from one sample in a study of cytomegalovirus exposure and HLA in healthy donors. Clones were read by immunoSEQ multiplex PCR, and TCRdb kept only the in-frame ones, dropping some. The profile shows around 140,000 clones, less than 85% of them singletons. Material: PBMCs. These receptor sequences come from a man aged 35-49 years in good health and CMV-seronegative. Each CDR3 is given without its conserved first and last residue. A D gene is named only where the DNA matches it firmly.

>TRBJ2-4|TRBV28|TRBD1
ASSLGQGDEIAKNIQY
>TRBJ2-4|TRBV28|NA
ASCPRALAKNIQY
>TRBJ1-1|TRBV2|NA
ASRAQVNTEAF
>NA|TRBV4-1|TRBD1
ASSQEGTAIYEQY
>TRBJ2-7|TRBV2|NA
ASIGAQGPVEQY
>TRBJ2-1|TRBV10-2|NA
ASILATYNEQF
>TRBJ2-5|TRBV7-2|TRBD2
ASSSGLAGGQTQY
>TRBJ1-5|TRBV27|NA
ASSLFSESRDTFPHSNQPQH
>TRBJ1-4|TRBV6-1|TRBD1
ASRQQGWEKLF
>TRBJ2-7|TRBV13|NA
ASSLGSGAYEQY
>TRBJ1-3|TRBV27|NA
ASSLTVGTGPFRSGNTIY
>TRBJ1-1|TRBV7-9|NA
SSSFQNTEAF
>TRBJ2-7|TRBV27|TRBD2
ASSFAGGSSYEQY
>TRBJ2-1|TRBV2|TRBD1
ASSRDSSGYEQF
>TRBJ2-1|TRBV30|TRBD2
AWSGAGDNEQF
>TRBJ1-2|TRBV19|NA
ASSIEEAYGYT
>TRBJ2-7|TRBV7-2|TRBD1
ASSLGTGFSYEQY
>TRBJ2-6|TRBV30|NA
AWSVVASGANGLT
>TRBJ2-5|TRBV11-2|NA
ASSLDPGLETQY
>TRBJ2-5|TRBV7-5|NA
VRSLGITQGAPARY
>TRBJ2-5|TRBV30|NA
AWNVGGAFETQY
>TRBJ2-3|TRBV5-1|NA
ASSPAGIYYTDTQY
>NA|TRBV28|TRBD1
ASSLPGQGGHEQY
>TRBJ1-2|TRBV7-8|TRBD1
ASSSADREGKWGYT
>TRBJ1-5|TRBV5-8|NA
ASSLANRVQSNQPQH
>TRBJ2-7|TRBV19|NA
ASSSFRESYEQY
>TRBJ2-2|TRBV4-2|TRBD2
ASSQGSGGLYTGELF
>TRBJ2-2|TRBV30|NA
AWGTLGGVAGELF
>TRBJ1-1|TRBV5-8|NA
ASSLALNTEAF
>TRBJ2-1|TRBV29-1|TRBD2
SALAGAGEQF
>TRBJ2-1|TRBV5-6|TRBD2
ASSLVGREGAF
>TRBJ2-7|TRBV28|NA
ASKVPSAGSEQY
>TRBJ1-5|TRBV19|TRBD1
ASSSQGGNQPQH
>TRBJ1-2|TRBV5-1|NA
ASTPGVSGLNYGYT
>TRBJ2-3|TRBV10-3|TRBD1
AISDVTGGVEDTQY
>TRBJ2-5|TRBV5-1|NA
ASRTSGSTEETQY
>TRBJ2-5|TRBV28|TRBD1
ASSHRGREQY
>TRBJ2-7|TRBV29-1|NA
SVERTDSYEQY
>TRBJ2-7|TRBV9|NA
ASSVEPERSYEQY
>TRBJ2-1|TRBV4-2|TRBD2
ASSQDQRDTLAGGSYNEQF
>TRBJ2-2|TRBV7-9|NA
ASSSDTGELF
>TRBJ2-3|TRBV10-3|TRBD2
AISESGTSGYTDTQY
>TRBJ2-7|TRBV7-6|TRBD1
ASSQTGQGFDEQY
>TRBJ2-1|TRBV25-1|NA
ASRGSGGERSEQF
>TRBJ1-1|TRBV6-5|NA
ASSTPGGHHEAF
>TRBJ1-1|TRBV29-1|NA
SAGQEGTEAF
>TRBJ2-7|TRBV30|NA
AWSETGTLYEQY
>TRBJ1-5|TRBV27|NA
ASSETWGSQPQH
>TRBJ1-5|TRBV7-9|TRBD1
ASSGEDRDQPQH
>TRBJ1-1|TRBV7-9|NA
ANREPMNTEAF
>TRBJ2-5|TRBV25-1|NA
ASSEPPQETQY